These 3 T cell receptor beta chains originate from one sample sequenced in a study of blood T cells in healthy people across ages. For the second PCR, which ran for roughly 7 to 11 cycles, a sample-barcoded 5' primer and a J-beta primer mix were used. One entry per CDR3 protein, called by TCRdb with MiXCR from the 5' RACE reads. The table records about 680,000 distinct CDR3 sequences, 45% to 50% of them present only once. The specimen was blood. Receptors originate from a woman aged 55-75 years in good health.

The sample holds a few counts of this clonotype. V and J are TRBV30 and TRBJ2-4, with D unclear. The J call may be faulty, since TRBJ2-7 better matches the DNA end. CDR3 length: 12 residues. The V gene's germline CDR1 is GTSNPN and CDR2 SVGIG (reference sequence). The CDR3 loop reads CAWSVPSYEQYF. The CDR3 DNA is TGTGCCTGGAGTGTACCCAGCTACGAGCAGTACTTC.

This chain links TRBV7-2 with TRBJ1-3; D is uncertain. This CDR3 comprises 14 residues. With 3 bases removed from V and 2 bases from J, the gap between germline ends came to 8 bases. In germline, CDR1 is SGHTA, CDR2 FQGNSA. CDR3 loop: CASSLQITGNTIYF. Here the CDR3 DNA reads TGTGCCAGCAGCTTGCAGATTACTGGAAACACCATATATTTT. The full variable domain, rest sourced from reference TRBV7-2 and TRBJ1-3, is GAGVSQSPSNKVTEKGKDVELRCDPISGHTALYWYRQSLGQGLEFLIYFQGNSAPDKSGLPSDRFSAERTGGSVSTLTIQRTQQEDSAVYLCASSLQITGNTIYFGEGSWLTVV.

This clonotype was observed a few times. J is TRBJ2-7 and V is TRBV18, with D possibly being TRBD1 (5 bases). The ends were cut back, 6 bases at V and 2 bases at J, with 14 bases in the middle. Germline CDR1 KGHSH, CDR2 LQKENI. The CDR3 sequence is 14 residues long. The CDR3 protein is CASSRGAQTYEQYF. CDR3 in DNA: TGTGCCAGCTCTCGTGGGGCCCAGACCTACGAGCAGTACTTC.